Here is one T cell receptor beta chain with its context. The data originate from a study of blood T cell repertoires in COVID-19. The V gene's germline CDR1 is SGHTA and CDR2 FQGTGA. This CDR3 spans 14 amino acids. V trimming: 4 bases; J trimming: 3 bases; junction bases outside the gene matches: 2. TCRdb keeps only in-frame clones here, not all; method: immunoSEQ multiplex PCR. The data contain tens of thousands of clones, roughly nine tenths of them singletons. This clonotype was sampled from a human donor with active COVID-19. The donor label of this sample is uncertain. Sequenced: peripheral blood. J is TRBJ2-3 and V is TRBV7-3; 9 nucleotides match TRBD1. The CDR3 reads CASSSGQGTDTQYF. The CDR3 DNA is TGTGCCAGCAGCTCCGGACAGGGGACAGATACGCAGTATTTT.